Presented here are 11 T cell receptor beta chains from one specimen sequenced in a study of CD8+CD57+ T cells in acquired aplastic anemia. Genomic DNA templated the TCR beta VDJ and CDR3 profiling. TCRdb fed the reads into MiXCR, producing one record per CDR3 protein. This table has under 500,000 distinct CDR3 sequences, over 25% appearing once. Patients sequenced had flow cytometry evidence of CD8+CD57+ cell expansion. The sample was sorted CD4+, CD8+, or CD8+CD57+ T cells (not recorded which) from PBMCs. All receptors come from a human donor with aplastic anemia.

The table lists this clonotype with a few counts. This sequence joins TRBV2 and TRBJ1-5; D uncertain. CDR3 size: 15 residues. Looked up from germline, CDR1 is SNHLY and CDR2 is FYNNEI. V dropped 5 bases and J dropped 9 bases, with 20 bases sitting between them. The CDR3 loop reads CASSPLAAGVVPQHF. The CDR3 DNA reads as TGTGCCAGCAGTCCCCTGGCGGCCGGAGTGGTGCCCCAGCATTTT.

The V and J genes are TRBV29-1 and TRBJ2-3, with D perhaps matching TRBD2 (7 bases). Germline assignment: CDR1 SQVTM and CDR2 ANQGSEA. The CDR3 covers 15 residues. V lost 4 bases to trimming and J lost 1 base, with 15 bases between them. The DNA of the CDR3 is TGCAGCGTTGCCGAGGGAGGGGGGGGCACAGATACGCAGTATTTT. It is translated as CSVAEGGGGTDTQYF.

V is TRBV25-1 and J is TRBJ2-7, with TRBD2 matching 8 bases. CDR1 MGHDK and CDR2 SYGVNS come from the germline V gene. The CDR3 spans 13 residues. Trimming took 7 bases from V and 1 from J; bases not matched to a gene: 3. Here the CDR3 DNA reads TGTGCCAGCAAGGGCGGGAGGTCCTACGAGCAGTACTTC. Its protein is CASKGGRSYEQYF.

The rearrangement links TRBV5-4 to TRBJ2-1; 9 bases match TRBD2. In germline, CDR1 is SGHNT, CDR2 YYREEE (reference sequence). The J segment lost 0 bases and the V segment lost 2 bases, leaving 3 bases of the junction unmatched. There are 16 residues in the CDR3. CDR3 in amino acids: CASSLLAGASYNEQFF. The CDR3 bases are TGTGCCAGCAGCTTATTAGCGGGGGCCTCCTACAATGAGCAGTTCTTC.

This clonotype was detected only once. J is TRBJ2-1 and V is TRBV19; TRBD1 might be the D (5 bases). This CDR3 is 15 amino acids long. V lost 6 bases and J 3 bases, leaving 15 bases between the germline ends. Germline V gene sequence: CDR1 LNHDA, CDR2 SQIVND (reference sequence). CDR3: CASSTLQGGYNEQFF. CDR3 sequence (DNA): TGTGCCAGTAGCACGCTCCAGGGTGGCTACAATGAGCAGTTCTTC.

There are many counts of this clonotype. The rearrangement links TRBV7-3 to TRBJ2-7; D is ambiguous. The length of the CDR3 is 14 residues. CDR1 and CDR2 from the germline V gene are SGHTA and FQGTGA. V lost 5 bases, J lost 0 bases, and 11 bases lay in between. The CDR3 nucleotides are TGTGCCAGCAGCCGTGGACGCGACTCCTACGAGCAGTACTTC. It translates to CASSRGRDSYEQYF.

The gene calls are TRBV20-1 and TRBJ1-1; the match to TRBD1 covers 7 bases. The CDR3 consists of 13 residues. CDR1 is DFQATT, CDR2 SNEGSKA, per germline (reference sequence). Unmatched junction bases numbered 8, after V lost 6 bases and J lost 4 bases. The CDR3 protein is CSAPPGGRTEAFF. The CDR3 bases are TGCAGTGCCCCCCCAGGGGGTCGCACTGAAGCTTTCTTT.

Ten or more counts support this clonotype. The chain has TRBV6-5 and TRBJ1-2; D may be TRBD1 (5 bases). Germline assignment: CDR1 MNHEY and CDR2 SVGAGI. V lost 2 bases, J lost 3 bases, and 10 bases lay in between. The CDR3 runs to 14 residues. DNA for the CDR3: TGTGCCAGCAGTTACGGGGGTAGTGACTATGGCTACACCTTC. Protein product: CASSYGGSDYGYTF.

The V gene is TRBV7-2, the J gene TRBJ2-7; 10 bases are a match to TRBD2. Looked up from germline, CDR1 is SGHTA and CDR2 is FQGNSA. V dropped 2 bases and J dropped 6; count of bases not matched to a gene: 7. CDR3 length equals 15 residues. This CDR3 is CASSLMSSGRGEQYF. The CDR3 DNA reads TGTGCCAGCAGCTTAATGTCTAGCGGGAGAGGCGAGCAGTACTTC.

About this clonotype itself: A much larger clone lies a single base off, so this may be a read error. The rearrangement joins TRBV19 to TRBJ2-3; 9 bases fit TRBD2. Germline CDR1 LNHDA, CDR2 SQIVND (reference sequence). V dropped 5 bases and J dropped 4; count of bases not matched to a gene: 10. CDR3 length: 16 residues. CDR3 DNA: TGTGCCAGTAGTCTAGCGGGAATGTCACACGCAGATACGCAGTATTTT. As protein: CASSLAGMSHADTQYF.

This clonotype was recorded only once. The V and J genes are TRBV15 and TRBJ1-5, with D possibly being TRBD1 (6 bases). From germline, CDR1 is LNHNV and CDR2 YYDKDF (reference sequence). The germline V and J ends were trimmed by 2 bases and 9 bases, with 14 bases remaining between them. The CDR3 runs to 14 residues. CDR3 sequence: CATSRPGTTRPQHF. As DNA, the CDR3 is TGTGCCACCAGCAGACCCGGGACAACGCGGCCCCAGCATTTT.